This TCR beta chain originates from a study of shared clonotypes between healthy human individuals. Profiling relied on immunoSEQ multiplex PCR, and the TCRdb table lists in-frame clones only, not all of them. The top ten clones hold roughly 1.1% of a sample with millions of clones, 85% to 95% of them seen once. Naive CD8 cells, CD45RO-negative and positively selected for CCR7, excluded terminally differentiated effector memory CD45RA+ cells. The germline V gene has CDR1 MNHEY and CDR2 SMNVEV (reference sequence). J gave up 8 bases and V 5 bases, and 12 bases lay outside the gene matches. This CDR3 region has 16 residues.

This sequence originates from a man aged 18 to 35 in good health. The J gene is TRBJ2-1, the V gene TRBV27; 10 positions match TRBD1. The material sequenced was naive CD8+ T cells sorted from blood. The DNA for the CDR3 is TGTGCCAGCAGTCCCTCCCAGGACAGGGGGATCGATGAGCAGTTCTTC. Translation gives CASSPSQDRGIDEQFF.